Listed here are 15 T cell receptor beta chains from one sample, sequenced in a study of OX40 agonist ivuxolimab in advanced cancers. The library was obtained by the immunoSEQ multiplex PCR assay. This immuneACCESS table, as held by TCRdb, lists in-frame sequences with V and J called but not all clones. Of the missing ones, under half trace to an unresolved V gene in checked studies; the others have no known cause. Here the sample has some 70,000 clones; around 83% occur a single time. The ten largest make up 1.4% of the sample. This sample comprised CD4+ or CD8+ T cells sorted from blood, obtained in a trial of the OX40 agonist ivuxolimab. These receptors all stem from an adult with an advanced solid tumor such as melanoma, head and neck, liver or kidney cancer.

The V call is TRBV7-9, the J call TRBJ2-1; D is perhaps TRBD2 (5 bases). The V end was cut by 1 base, the J end by 0 bases, with 10 bases between. The length of the CDR3 is 16 residues. Germline CDR1 and CDR2: SEHNR and FQNEAQ (reference sequence). CDR3 in amino acids: CASSLVPGSSYNEQFF. CDR3 in DNA: TGTGCCAGCAGCTTAGTCCCGGGGAGCTCCTACAATGAGCAGTTCTTC.

A single count supports this clone. The CDR3 DNA sequence: TGTGCCAGCAGACCGGACAGGGAGAGAGAGACCCAGTACTTC. Protein: CASRPDRERETQYF. J is TRBJ2-5 and V is TRBV2; 8 nucleotides agree with TRBD1. The germline V gene encodes CDR1 SNHLY and CDR2 FYNNEI. This CDR3 has 14 residues. Trimming cost V 6 bases and J 4 bases; bases outside gene matches: 7.

This sequence joins TRBV5-4 and TRBJ2-7, with TRBD2 as a possible D gene (5 bases). This CDR3 has 13 residues. V was trimmed by 4 bases and J by 1 base, leaving 9 bases between them. Germline lookup yields CDR1 SGHNT and CDR2 YYREEE (reference sequence). DNA for the CDR3: TGTGCCAGCAGCGACCCGGGGTCCTACGAGCAGTACTTC. The encoded protein is CASSDPGSYEQYF.

V gene TRBV7-7 combines with J gene TRBJ2-2; TRBD1 agrees at 7 bases. This CDR3 has 16 residues. The V segment lost 1 base and the J segment 2 bases; nucleotides outside the gene matches: 4. Per germline, CDR1 SSHAT and CDR2 FNYEAQ (reference sequence). CDR3 loop: CASSLGQGVNTGELFF. The CDR3 DNA sequence: TGTGCCAGCAGCTTAGGACAGGGAGTAAACACCGGGGAGCTGTTTTTT.

This chain connects TRBV5-1 to TRBJ2-7; D not resolved. CDR1 is SGHRS and CDR2 is YFSETQ in the germline V gene. The CDR3 runs 15 residues. Trimming shortened V by 0 bases and J by 2 bases, and 12 bases separated the two germline ends. The CDR3 DNA reads TGCGCCAGCAGCTTGGTGGGAACTGGGACCTACGAGCAGTACTTC. Its translation: CASSLVGTGTYEQYF.

The table lists this clone with a few counts. V is TRBV28 and J is TRBJ1-1, with TRBD1 identical over 8 bases. The CDR3 length is 16 residues. CDR1 is MDHEN, CDR2 SYDVKM, per germline. J gave up 0 bases and V 8 bases, and 11 bases lay outside the gene matches. CDR3 nucleotides: TGTGCCAGCGTAGGAAGGACAGGGCCTGTGAACACTGAAGCTTTCTTT. Translation: CASVGRTGPVNTEAFF. The full variable domain, with the rest looked up from reference TRBV28 and TRBJ1-1, is DVKVTQSSRYLVKRTGEKVFLECVQDMDHENMFWYRQDPGLGLRLIYFSYDVKMKEKGDIPEGYSVSREKKERFSLILESASTNQTSMYLCASVGRTGPVNTEAFFGQGTRLTVV.

In DNA form, the CDR3 reads TGTGCCAGCAGCTTAGCTGGGACGTCCTACAATGAGCAGTTCTTC. Protein: CASSLAGTSYNEQFF. V is TRBV7-6 and J is TRBJ2-1; D is tentatively TRBD1 or TRBD2 (5 bases each). This CDR3 has 15 residues. Looked up from germline, CDR1 is SGHVS and CDR2 is FNYEAQ. V was shortened by 0 bases and J by 1 base, with 7 bases between the two germline ends.

CDR3 protein: CASSSRQGAGQPQHF. For the CDR3, the DNA is TGTGCCAGCAGCTCGAGACAGGGGGCTGGCCAGCCCCAGCATTTT. V gene TRBV7-8 combines with J gene TRBJ1-5; 10 bases align to TRBD1. This CDR3 has 15 residues. Germline trimming cut 4 bases from V and 7 bases from J; bases unmatched to any gene: 7. The germline CDR1 and CDR2 sequences are SGHVS and FQNEAQ.

The rearrangement joins TRBV5-1 to TRBJ1-2, with D possibly TRBD1 on 5 matching bases. The germline gives CDR1 SGHRS, CDR2 YFSETQ. V was trimmed by 0 bases and J by 0 bases, leaving 12 bases between them. The CDR3 has 16 residues. CDR3 nucleotides: TGCGCCAGCAGCTTGGACCGTGGGGCAGCTAACTATGGCTACACCTTC. The encoded protein is CASSLDRGAANYGYTF.

The DNA for the CDR3 is TGCGCCAGCAGCCAAGATAGGGCTAGCGGGGCCCCAGATACGCAGTATTTT. It encodes CASSQDRASGAPDTQYF. The chain is built from TRBV4-1 and TRBJ2-3, with 9 bases that match TRBD2. Germline CDR1 reads MGHRA; CDR2 reads YSYEKL. The CDR3 consists of 17 residues. V gave up 0 bases and J gave up 4 bases; unmatched junction bases: 8.

This clone was detected once. The chain couples TRBV6-1 to TRBJ2-2, with D tentatively TRBD1 (6 bases). The V gene lost 6 bases and the J gene lost 2 bases, with 13 bases spanning the gap. Looked up from germline, CDR1 is MNHNS and CDR2 is SASEGT. The CDR3 is 15 amino acids. The CDR3 coding sequence is TGTGCCAGCAGCTTAGGGACATTAAACACCGGGGAGCTGTTTTTT. It yields the protein CASSLGTLNTGELFF.

This clone was counted a single time. This chain joins TRBV7-2 and TRBJ1-2; a weak D match, TRBD1 (5 bases). The CDR3 consists of 14 residues. The V gene lost 1 base and the J gene lost 5 bases, with 11 bases spanning the gap. Germline CDR1 and CDR2: SGHTA and FQGNSA. This CDR3 is CASSLVGQGYGYTF. The CDR3 nucleotides read TGTGCCAGCAGCTTAGTAGGCCAGGGATATGGCTACACCTTC.

Here the CDR3 DNA reads TGTGCCAGCAGCTTACGGGAACGGATGAACACTGAAGCTTTCTTT. Translated, it gives CASSLRERMNTEAFF. The J gene is TRBJ1-1, the V gene TRBV7-9, with D hard to call. V was trimmed by 2 bases and J by 0 bases, leaving 10 bases between them. The germline CDR1 and CDR2 sequences are SEHNR and FQNEAQ (reference sequence). The CDR3 has 15 residues.

This clone appeared once. The CDR3 coding sequence is TGTGCCAGCAGCCCTTCGAGGGAAAAACTGTTTTTT. Amino acid sequence: CASSPSREKLFF. The chain carries TRBV7-8 and TRBJ1-4; the D is unclear. Trimming took off 5 bases at V and 8 bases at J, with 9 bases between the two ends. Germline CDR1 and CDR2: SGHVS and FQNEAQ. The CDR3 contains 12 residues.

The rearrangement uses TRBV19 and TRBJ1-1; D is possibly TRBD1 (6 bases). V gave up 10 bases and J gave up 3 bases, with 15 bases separating them. CDR1 and CDR2 (germline): LNHDA, SQIVND (reference sequence). The CDR3 extends over 13 amino acids. Here the CDR3 DNA reads TGTGCCACTCACCCCGGGGGCCACACTGAAGCTTTCTTT. This codes for CATHPGGHTEAFF.